This T cell receptor (beta chain) derives from a study of CD8 T cells in ankylosing spondylitis. The germline CDR1 and CDR2 sequences are SNHLY and FYNNEI. This CDR3 comprises 18 residues. Trimming shortened V by 0 bases and J by 1 base, and 19 bases separated the two germline ends. General study points: Disease-linked clones were CD8+ and relatively rare in peripheral blood. The clones that were linked to disease were reported to be significantly enriched in matched synovial fluid samples from ankylosing spondylitis patients.

About this clonotype: Its target is not known.

TCR beta libraries were made by quantitative 5'-RACE with molecular barcodes. TCRdb reprocessed the 5' RACE reads with MiXCR, giving one entry per CDR3 protein. The repertoire holds some 150,000 distinct CDR3 sequences, roughly 44% seen once, with 15% in the top ten. The sample consisted of synovial fluid, either unsorted or a sorted T cell fraction (not recorded which). This chain uses TRBV2 with TRBJ2-7, with D maybe TRBD1 (6 bases). This TCR came from a male donor with ankylosing spondylitis. CDR3 nucleotide sequence: TGTGCCAGCAGTGAAGCACGGCCGCCCCGGGACACATCCTACGAGCAGTACTTC. Protein: CASSEARPPRDTSYEQYF. The complete variable domain, with remaining parts taken from reference TRBV2 and TRBJ2-7, reads EPEVTQTPSHQVTQMGQEVILRCVPISNHLYFYWYRQILGQKVEFLVSFYNNEISEKSEIFDDQFSVERPDGSNFTLKIRSTKLEDSAMYFCASSEARPPRDTSYEQYFGPGTRLTVT.